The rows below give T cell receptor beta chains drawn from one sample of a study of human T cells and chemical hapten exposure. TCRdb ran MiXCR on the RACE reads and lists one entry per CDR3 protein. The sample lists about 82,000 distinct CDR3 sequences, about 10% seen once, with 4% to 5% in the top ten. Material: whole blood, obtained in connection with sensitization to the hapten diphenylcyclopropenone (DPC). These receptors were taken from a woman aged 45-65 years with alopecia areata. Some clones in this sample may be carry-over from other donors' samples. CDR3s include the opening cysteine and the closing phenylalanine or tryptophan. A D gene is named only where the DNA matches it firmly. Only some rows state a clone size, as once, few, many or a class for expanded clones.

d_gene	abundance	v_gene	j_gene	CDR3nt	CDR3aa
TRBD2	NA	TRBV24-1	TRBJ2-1	TGTGCCACCAGTGATCCTAGCGGGGGGTACAATGAGCAGTTCTTC	CATSDPSGGYNEQFF
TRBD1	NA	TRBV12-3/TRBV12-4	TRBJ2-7	TGTGCCAGCAGTTTTCTCGGGACAGGGTCCTACGAGCAGTACTTC	CASSFLGTGSYEQYF
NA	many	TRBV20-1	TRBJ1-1	TGCAGTGCTAGTGCCATGACTCAGGGGATCACTGAAGCTTTCTTT	CSASAMTQGITEAFF
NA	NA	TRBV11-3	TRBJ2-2	TGTGCCAGCAGCTTCGTGGGATCCGGGGAGCTGTTTTTT	CASSFVGSGELFF
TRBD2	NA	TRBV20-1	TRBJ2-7	TGCAGTGCTAGGATCCACAGTACAGCGGGAGGAGAGCAGTACTTC	CSARIHSTAGGEQYF
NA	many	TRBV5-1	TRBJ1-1	TGCGCCAGCAGCTTGGTCGGATTGAACACTGAAGCTTTCTTT	CASSLVGLNTEAFF
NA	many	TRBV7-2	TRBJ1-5	TGTGCCAGCAGCTTTGGGGGGAGTAGCAATCAGCCCCAGCATTTT	CASSFGGSSNQPQHF
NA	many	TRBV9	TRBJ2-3	TGTGCCAGCAGCCTCCGGGACGGACGCACAGATACGCAGTATTTT	CASSLRDGRTDTQYF
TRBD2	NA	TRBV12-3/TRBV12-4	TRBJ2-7	TGTGCCAGCAGTTTACGACTAGCGGGAGCTTTCGAGCAGTACTTC	CASSLRLAGAFEQYF
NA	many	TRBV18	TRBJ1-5	TGTGCCAGCTCACCACTGGGGGATCAGCCCCAGCATTTT	CASSPLGDQPQHF
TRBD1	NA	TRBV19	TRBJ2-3	TGTGCCAGTAGTACGGACAGGGGGCATCGGACAGATACGCAGTATTTT	CASSTDRGHRTDTQYF
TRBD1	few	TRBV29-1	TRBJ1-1	TGCAGCGGTCGTTCCGCAGGGGGGACTGAAGCTTTCTTT	CSGRSAGGTEAFF
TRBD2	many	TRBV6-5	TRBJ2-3	TGTGCCAGCAGCCGGACTAGCGGGGGGCTTACTTCTAGCACAGATACGCAGTATTTT	CASSRTSGGLTSSTDTQYF
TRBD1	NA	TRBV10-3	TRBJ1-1	TGTGCCATCAGTGCAGGGGGCACTGAAGCTTTCTTT	CAISAGGTEAFF
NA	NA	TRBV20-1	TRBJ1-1	TGCAGTGCTAGAAGGTTTCGGACTGAAGCTTTCTTT	CSARRFRTEAFF
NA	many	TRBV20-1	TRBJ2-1	TGCAGTGCTCTACCTCAGGACAGTAACAATGAGCAGTTCTTC	CSALPQDSNNEQFF
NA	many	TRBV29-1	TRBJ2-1	TGCAGCCCCCGCCTTCAAGAGGTTTACAATGAGCAGTTCTTC	CSPRLQEVYNEQFF
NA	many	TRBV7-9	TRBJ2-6	TGTGCCAGCAGCACGCAGGGGTCTGGGGCCAACGTCCTGACTTTC	CASSTQGSGANVLTF
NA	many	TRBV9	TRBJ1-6	TGTGCCAGCAGCGTAGTGGAGAATTCACCCCTCCACTTT	CASSVVENSPLHF
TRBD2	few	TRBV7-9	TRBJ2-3	TGTGCCAGCAGCTTAGGGCTAGCGGGAAGCACAGATACGCAGTATTTT	CASSLGLAGSTDTQYF
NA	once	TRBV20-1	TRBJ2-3	TGCAGTGCTACGGAGGCGGGATTCACAGATACGCAGTATTTT	CSATEAGFTDTQYF
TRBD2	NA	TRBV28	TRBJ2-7	TGTGCCAGCAGAGGGACTAGACTACTGTACTTC	CASRGTRLLYF
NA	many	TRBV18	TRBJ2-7	TGTGCCAGCTCACCACGGGCAGGGCAAGACGAGCAGTACTTC	CASSPRAGQDEQYF
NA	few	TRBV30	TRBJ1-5	TGTGCCTGTTCGACGGGCAGTAGCAATCAGCCCCAGCATTTT	CACSTGSSNQPQHF
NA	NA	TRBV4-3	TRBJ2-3	TGCGCCAGCAGCCAAGATCTGTCGTCTAGCACAGATACGCAGTATTTT	CASSQDLSSSTDTQYF
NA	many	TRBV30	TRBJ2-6	TGTGCCTGGAGGCCTCGAACCGGTGGGGCCAACGTCCTGACTTTC	CAWRPRTGGANVLTF